The present entry profiles one T cell receptor beta chain with its context. What it recognizes is unknown. PCR primers comprised 60 Vbeta and 13 Jbeta primers. In the authors' methods: Later analysis identified some 80 million unique TCR beta chains, about 12 million shared. Profiling relied on immunoSEQ multiplex PCR, and the TCRdb table lists in-frame clones only, not all of them. V and J calls and clone size are those listed in that table; D and trimming were worked out from the DNA. The repertoire includes some 60,000 clones, approximately 80% of them detected once, and approximately 3.9% sits in the top ten. The source of the sample is a study of cytomegalovirus exposure and HLA in healthy donors. Study-level points and caveats: Some V segments, TRBV6-2 and TRBV6-3 among them, were indistinguishable and were therefore excluded.

Germline CDR1 is SGHNT and CDR2 is YYREEE (reference sequence). Trimming at V came to 2 bases and at J to 3 bases, leaving 10 bases not matched to a gene. The CDR3 contains 16 residues. The chain combines TRBV5-4 with TRBJ2-7; TRBD2 agrees at 8 bases. The sequence came from a middle-aged woman in good health and CMV-seronegative. The sequenced material came from PBMCs. The CDR3 protein is CASSFGGGGRDYEQYF. CDR3 bases: TGTGCCAGCAGCTTCGGGGGGGGCGGGAGAGACTACGAGCAGTACTTC.